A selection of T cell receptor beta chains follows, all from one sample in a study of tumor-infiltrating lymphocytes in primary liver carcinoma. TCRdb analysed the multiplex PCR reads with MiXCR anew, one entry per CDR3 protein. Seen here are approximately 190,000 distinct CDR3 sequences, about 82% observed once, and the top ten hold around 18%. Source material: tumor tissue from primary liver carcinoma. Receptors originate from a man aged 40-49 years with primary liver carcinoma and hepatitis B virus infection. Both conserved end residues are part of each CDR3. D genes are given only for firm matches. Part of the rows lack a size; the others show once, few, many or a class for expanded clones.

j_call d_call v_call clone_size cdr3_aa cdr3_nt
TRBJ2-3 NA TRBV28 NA CVSSKTVLTVTQYF TGTGTCAGCTCTAAGACAGTGCTGACAGTTACGCAGTATTTT
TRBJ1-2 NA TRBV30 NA CTWTWDWLSYTF TGTACCTGGACCTGGGACTGGCTCAGTTACACCTTC
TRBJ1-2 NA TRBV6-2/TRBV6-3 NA CANSSPRDPDYGYTF TGTGCCAACAGTTCGCCCAGGGACCCGGACTATGGCTACACCTTC
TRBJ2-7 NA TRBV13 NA CASSFFRGTHYNEQYF TGTGCCAGCAGTTTTTTCAGGGGTACCCATTACAATGAGCAGTACTTC
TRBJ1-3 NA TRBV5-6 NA CASNFRGAGNTMYF TGCGCCAGCAACTTCCGAGGGGCTGGAAACACCATGTATTTT
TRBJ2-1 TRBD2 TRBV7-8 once CVSGFLAGGPVSNEQFF TGTGTCAGCGGCTTCTTAGCGGGAGGGCCGGTTTCCAATGAGCAGTTCTTC
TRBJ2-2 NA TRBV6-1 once CTNSEVPTSLPGDLFF TGTACCAACAGTGAAGTCCCCACTAGCTTACCCGGGGACCTGTTTTTT
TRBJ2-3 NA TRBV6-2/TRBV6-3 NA CASSYRVGGDTYYF TGTGCCAGCAGCTACAGGGTAGGGGGTGATACGTACTATTTT
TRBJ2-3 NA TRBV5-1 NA CASSLNVCTSTDSQYF TGCGCCAGCAGCTTGAACGTCTGCACTAGCACAGATTCGCAGTATTTT
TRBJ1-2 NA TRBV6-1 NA CANSVVGRADYGYTF TGTGCCAACTCAGTGGTGGGGCGCGCCGACTATGGCTACACCTTC
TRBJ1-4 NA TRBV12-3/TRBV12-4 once CASSLAGNETLFF TGTGCCAGCAGTTTAGCCGGGAATGAAACACTGTTTTTT
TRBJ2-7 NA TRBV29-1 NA CSGGYSVYEQYF TGCAGCGGAGGCTACAGTGTCTACGAGCAGTACTTC
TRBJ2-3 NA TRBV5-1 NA CASSLNGRVSIDTQYF TGCGCCAGCAGTTTGAACGGCCGTGTTAGCATAGATACGCAGTATTTT
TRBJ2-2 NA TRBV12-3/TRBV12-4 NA CACCSSGAGELFF TGTGCCTGCTGTTCCTCAGGGGCCGGGGAGCTGTTTTTT
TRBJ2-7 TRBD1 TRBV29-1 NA CNVEVGDSFNYEQYF TGCAACGTTGAAGTTGGGGACAGTTTTAACTACGAGCAGTATTTC
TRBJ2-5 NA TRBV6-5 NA CVNSQQWWEETQYF TGTGTCAACAGCCAACAGTGGTGGGAAGAGACCCAGTACTTC
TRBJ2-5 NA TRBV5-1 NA CSSSLYQGQEETQYF TGCTCCAGCAGCTTGTACCAGGGCCAGGAAGAGACCCAGTACTTC
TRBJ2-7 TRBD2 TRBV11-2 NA CDSSSEGTSGRTSYEQYF TGTGACAGCAGCTCTGAAGGGACTAGCGGGAGGACTTCCTACGAGCAGTACTTC
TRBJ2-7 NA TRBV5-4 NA CASSAQGSYEQYF TGTGCCAGCAGCGCACAGGGCTCCTATGAGCAGTACTTC
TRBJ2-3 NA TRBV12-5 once CANVVITSTDTQYF TGTGCTAATGTGGTCATAACTAGCACAGATACGCAGTATTTT
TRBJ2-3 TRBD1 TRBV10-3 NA CAINDREGIRDTQYF TGTGCCATCAATGACAGGGAAGGGATCAGGGATACGCAGTATTTT
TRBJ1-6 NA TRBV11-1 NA CGNSRTLVSPPHF TGTGGCAACAGCCGGACACTGGTTTCACCCCCCCACTTT
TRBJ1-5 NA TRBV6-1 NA CAGSEAREKAAQHF TGTGCCGGCAGTGAGGCGAGGGAAAAGGCGGCACAGCATTTT
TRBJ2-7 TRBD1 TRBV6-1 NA CASSETYGDRSFEEYF TGTGCCAGCAGTGAGACGTACGGGGACAGAAGCTTCGAGGAATACTTC
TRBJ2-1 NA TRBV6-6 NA CATSYSQGYNEQFF TGTGCAACCAGTTACTCCCAGGGTTACAATGAGCAGTTCTTC
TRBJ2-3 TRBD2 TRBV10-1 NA CAIRASGSETDTQYF TGCGCCATCAGGGCTAGCGGGAGTGAGACAGATACGCAGTATTTT
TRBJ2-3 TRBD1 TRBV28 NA CASRSQGVDMQYF TGTGCCAGCAGATCACAGGGGGTAGATATGCAGTATTTT
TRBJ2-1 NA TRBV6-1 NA CASSIGTGGQWQQFF TGTGCCAGCAGTATCGGGACTGGCGGCCAATGGCAGCAGTTCTTC
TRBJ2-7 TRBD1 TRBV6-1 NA CASSKQGADEQYF TGTGCTAGCAGTAAGCAGGGGGCGGACGAGCAGTACTTC
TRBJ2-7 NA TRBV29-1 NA CNVVDTPGEQYF TGCAACGTTGTGGACACACCCGGCGAGCAGTACTTC
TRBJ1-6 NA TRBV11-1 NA CASSRALVSALHF TGTGCCAGCAGCAGGGCACTGGTTTCAGCCCTCCACTTT
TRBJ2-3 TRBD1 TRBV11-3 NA CASSPGTGFIDTQYF TGTGCCAGCAGCCCCGGGACAGGGTTCATAGATACTCAGTATTTT
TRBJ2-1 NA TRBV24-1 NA CATGRLDAHFF TGTGCCACGGGGCGGCTTGATGCGCACTTCTTC
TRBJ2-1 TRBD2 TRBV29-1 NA CIHRTSGDYIEQFF TGCATTCACCGTACTAGCGGAGACTACATTGAGCAGTTCTTC
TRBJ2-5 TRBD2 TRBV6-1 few CARSDQAGDQETQYF TGTGCCAGGAGTGATCAAGCGGGGGACCAAGAGACGCAGTACTTC
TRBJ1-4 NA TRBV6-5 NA CANRMFATNENCFF NA
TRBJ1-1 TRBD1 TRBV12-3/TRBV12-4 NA CPSSFILGQGNTDAFF TGTCCCAGCAGTTTCATCTTGGGACAGGGAAACACTGATGCTTTCTTT
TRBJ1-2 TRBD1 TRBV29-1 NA CRVGQETYGYTF TGCAGGGTGGGACAGGAGACATATGGTTACACCTTC
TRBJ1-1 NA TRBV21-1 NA CASSETGKGTGAFF TGTGCCAGCAGCGAAACAGGGAAGGGGACTGGAGCTTTCTTT
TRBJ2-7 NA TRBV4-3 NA CVSGQAVSYEQNF TGCGTCAGCGGCCAAGCAGTTTCCTACGAGCAGAACTTC
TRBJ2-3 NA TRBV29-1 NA CSVEGGAGSTVTQYF TGCAGCGTTGAGGGCGGGGCCGGCAGCACGGTTACGCAGTATTTT
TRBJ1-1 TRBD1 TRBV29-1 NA CSVRPGQEFGETFF TGCAGCGTGCGACCGGGACAGGAGTTTGGTGAAACTTTCTTT
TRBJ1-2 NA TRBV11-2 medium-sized CASSTSAGLIPGYTF TGTGCCAGCAGCACGTCGGCAGGGTTGATCCCTGGCTACACCTTC
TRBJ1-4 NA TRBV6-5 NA CASSYSSGMSNEKLFF TGTGCCAGCAGTTACTCGTCTGGGATGTCAAATGAAAAACTGTTTTTT
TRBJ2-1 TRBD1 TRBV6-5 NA CASSDRSETGLYNDQFF TGTGCCAGCAGTGACCGATCCGAGACAGGGCTATACAATGACCAGTTCTTC
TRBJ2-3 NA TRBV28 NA CASSGRDLTSIDTQYF TGTGCCAGCAGTGGGCGGGACCTCACTAGCATAGATACGCAGTATTTT
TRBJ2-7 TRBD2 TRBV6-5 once CASMAGEGFWEQYF TGTGCCAGCATGGCGGGAGAGGGGTTTTGGGAGCAGTACTTC
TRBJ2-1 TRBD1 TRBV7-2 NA CASSSAGTGNYEQFF TGTGCCAGCAGTTCTGCCGGGACAGGGAATTATGAGCAGTTCTTC